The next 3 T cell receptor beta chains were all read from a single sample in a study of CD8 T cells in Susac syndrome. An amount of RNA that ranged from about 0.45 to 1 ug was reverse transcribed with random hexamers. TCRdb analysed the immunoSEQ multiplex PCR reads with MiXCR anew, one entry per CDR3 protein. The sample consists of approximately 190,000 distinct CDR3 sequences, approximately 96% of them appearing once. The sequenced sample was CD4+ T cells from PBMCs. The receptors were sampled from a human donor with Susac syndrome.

CDR3: CASSFARGNTDTQYF. The DNA for the CDR3 is TGTGCCAGCAGCTTCGCTCGAGGGAACACAGATACGCAGTATTTT. The chain uses TRBV5-6 and TRBJ2-3; D possibly corresponds to TRBD2 (5 bases). Per the germline V gene, CDR1 is SGHDT and CDR2 is YYEEEE. Between the trimmed V and J ends, which lost 2 bases and 2 bases, there was a span of 12 bases. The CDR3 spans 15 residues.

In DNA, the CDR3 is TGTGCCAGTAGTCAAATACAGGGAGGGGCCGGGGAGCTGTTTTTT. Translation gives CASSQIQGGAGELFF. V usage is TRBV19 and J usage is TRBJ2-2; the D gene is possibly TRBD2 (7 bases). The CDR3 consists of 15 residues. Germline CDR1 is LNHDA and CDR2 is SQIVND (reference sequence). V was cut by 5 bases and J by 6 bases, with 16 bases left in between.

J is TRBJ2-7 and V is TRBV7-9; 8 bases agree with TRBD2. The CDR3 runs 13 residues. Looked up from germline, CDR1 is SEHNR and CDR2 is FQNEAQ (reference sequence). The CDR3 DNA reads TGTGCTTACGGAGGTAGCGGGGTCTACGAGCAGTACTTC. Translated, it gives CAYGGSGVYEQYF.